Sequencing of this T cell receptor (beta chain) was carried out in a study of shared clonotypes between healthy human individuals (dated by TCRdb to about 2020). As for the study more broadly: Three men and a couple of women, aged 18 to 49 years, made up the cohort. Per donor, three plates each were used for CD4 naive and CD4 memory, two for CD8 naive, and one for CD8 memory. To estimate repertoire size and how much clonotype sharing occurs between individuals, the study deeply sequenced the blood TCR repertoires of five or six healthy adults. Different laboratories and diverse techniques were used to prepare libraries and sequence TCR repertoires, to increase sequencing depth and limit assay-specific biases. Per donor, leukapheresis produced somewhere between about 0.9 and 9 billion PBMCs. Paper-wide results and their limitations: Naive subsets generally had larger estimated clonotype richness than memory subsets. Pairwise subsampling led to the expectation that sequencing depth would affect the degree of clonotype sharing among donors. Compared with non-shared clonotypes, the clonotypes found in all four sorted-subset donors had higher generation probabilities. Across a handful of donors, about 5% of naive CD4, 3% to 4% of naive CD8, roughly 2.2% of memory CD4, and approximately 0.4% of memory CD8 clonotypes were shared. Sampling was limited to blood, and TCR repertoires in tissue likely differ from TCR repertoires in blood. Even with the large sequencing depth, rarefaction of the sorted-subset datasets indicated that sequencing was incomplete. The small number of donors limited the genetic and exposure-history diversity represented.

The donors were healthy, HIV-negative adults with no recently reported acute infections or vaccinations. Every donor was a Caucasian adult residing in Nashville, Tennessee, USA. CD4+ T cells were enriched by magnetic negative selection, after which naive cells were positively selected on CD45RA and the negative fraction was taken as the memory subset. After blood collection by leukapheresis, PBMCs were isolated using Ficoll-Histopaque density gradient centrifugation and then cryopreserved in the vapor phase of liquid nitrogen. Analytical flow cytometry was used to check the purity and quantity of every magnetically sorted T cell population. From each sorted fraction, genomic DNA was isolated and quantified by UV absorbance on a Nanodrop 2000c. Using the deep immunoSEQ assay, multiplex PCR amplified TCR CDR3 regions from genomic DNA. Extracted genomic DNA from each cell subset was spread evenly across all wells of several immunoSEQ 96-well plates, with each plate serving as a replicate. For sorted subsets, roughly 200 ng of genomic DNA, equivalent to 30,000 or so T cell genomes, went into each replicate PCR. Purified libraries were quantified with a Qubit 3.0 fluorometer, sized on a Bioanalyzer 2100, and re-quantified with the KAPA Library Quantification kit. Each immunoSEQ 96-well plate was sequenced on its own single-read 150-cycle Illumina NextSeq 550 flow cell. The paper's data handling went like this. Because the immunoSEQ output included only junctional sequences and no quality scores, the filtering could not be the same as the filtering used for full-length reads. Sequences were annotated with PyIR, a Python wrapper for IgBLAST v1.9, using IMGT germline references to assign V/J genes and CDR3. Reads with weak V/J assignments (E-value above 1e-6), missing CDR3, stop codons, out-of-frame junctions, or ambiguous translated residues were removed. V3J clonotypes were defined as sequences sharing an identical inferred V gene, J gene, and CDR3 amino acid sequence. Percentage overlap between repertoires was computed as shared unique clonotypes divided by the size of the smaller repertoire. RTK rarefaction, the Chao1 estimator, and Recon v2.1 estimates of unobserved clonotypes were used to assess repertoire richness. For all TCRbeta clonotypes obtained by the gDNA method from a handful of donors, generation probabilities were computed with OLGA. TCRdb mirrors the immuneACCESS table, restricted to in-frame sequences. Some clones are absent from its copies; in checked studies, under half trace to an unresolved V gene, and the reason for the others is unknown. The DNA was the basis for D and trimming; V, J and clone size are from that table. The sample data list just over 2,000,000 clones, and roughly 95% of these were observed just once. The leading ten clones occupy 0.1% to 0.15% of the sample.

CDR1 and CDR2 are read off the germline V gene (reference sequence) as LNHDA and SQIVND. V loses 6 bases of germline sequence and J loses 0 bases, and the interval between the two ends is 18 bases. The CDR3 has 17 amino acids, counting the end cysteine and phenylalanine. The kept DNA is CDR3 alone, 51 bases in frame from the first base. This clone appeared a few times. The antigen it binds to is not known. No much larger clonotype is one base removed from it; base qualities were not supplied. Recombination joined TRBV19 with TRBJ1-3; matching of 5 bases hints at TRBD1 as the D gene. Sample: naive CD4+ T cells sorted from blood. The cell subset or site label of this sample denotes: CD45RA+ positively selected. The receptor's source is a man between 18 and 29 years old in good health. The CDR3: CASSTYTGVSSGNTIYF. At the DNA level, the sequence is TGTGCCAGTAGCACATACACAGGCGTAAGCTCTGGAAACACCATATATTTT.